This record covers a single T cell receptor beta chain. Its cognate antigen is unknown. A sample-barcoded 5' primer and a J-beta primer mix were used in a second PCR of roughly 6 to 11 cycles. TCRdb re-analysed the 5' RACE reads in MiXCR, keeping a single row per CDR3 protein. This sample has some 560,000 distinct CDR3 sequences; roughly a quarter occur once, and the top ten carry approximately 3.7%. The data derive from a study of blood T cells in healthy people across ages. Study-wide results and limits: PBMCs went unsorted, and a conclusive naive versus antigen-experienced comparison was therefore prevented. Estimated diversity, derived from one million T cells, was regarded as an underestimate.

Another study also made use of these data, one on T cells of mothers and their children. According to that study: Six children, together with their three healthy Caucasian mothers, made up the donors. Reverse transcription into cDNA received all extracted RNA, at about 1.4 ug per 15 ul.

The clonotype originates from a boy aged 2 to 10 in good health. The source material was blood.

CDR3 bases: TGTGCCAGCACAAGGGGCGACAATGAGCAGTTCTTC. Its translation: CASTRGDNEQFF. The gene calls are TRBV6-5 and TRBJ2-1; maybe TRBD1 (5 bases). The CDR3 is 12 residues long. Trimming took 7 bases from V and 5 from J, leaving 9 bases between them. CDR1 and CDR2 from the germline V gene are MNHEY and SVGAGI.